The clone carrying this T cell receptor (beta chain) was detected many times. Its antigen is undetermined. Per germline, CDR1 KGHSH and CDR2 LQKENI. There are 14 residues in the CDR3. The germline V and J ends were trimmed by 4 bases and 4 bases, with 13 bases remaining between them. The data derive from a study of spatial heterogeneity in lung cancer. Overall study context: Samples came from approximately 65 TRACERx patients with untreated early-stage lung cancer. Detection of beta-chain sequences consistently exceeded that of alpha-chain sequences. Sequencing covered available follow-up PBMC samples collected a median of about two years after resection.

TCRdb reprocessed the 5' RACE reads with MiXCR, giving one entry per CDR3 protein. The data show 20,000 to 30,000 distinct CDR3 sequences, roughly 9.7% seen once. Notes on the study in general: Whereas they appeared in blood less at follow-up, ubiquitous expanded tumor TCRs appeared there more at resection.

Time point of the sample: blood at routine non-recurrence follow-up after resection. The clonotype originates from a male donor with early-stage non-small cell lung cancer. J is TRBJ1-1 and V is TRBV18; possibly TRBD1 for D (5 bases). The specimen comprised PBMCs, sampled at follow-up. This chain's CDR3 is CASSRGTEGTEAFF. The CDR3 DNA reads TGTGCCAGCTCACGCGGGACGGAGGGCACTGAAGCTTTCTTT. The whole variable domain, remainder taken from reference TRBV18 and TRBJ1-1, is NAGVMQNPRHLVRRRGQEARLRCSPMKGHSHVYWYRQLPEEGLKFMVYLQKENIIDESGMPKERFSAEFPKEGPSILRIQQVVRGDSAAYFCASSRGTEGTEAFFGQGTRLTVV.